This TCR beta chain was recovered during a study of control samples from healthy donors and cancer patients. Clones were sequenced by immunoSEQ multiplex PCR, and TCRdb holds only the in-frame ones, with some missing. Here the sample spans 120,000 to 150,000 clones, 80% to 95% being singletons. The specimen sequenced was blood. The origin of this receptor is a man in his late teens or twenties in good health.

The CDR3 DNA follows: TGTGCCAGCAGTCAAAGGGACCGCCACTATGGCTACACCTTC. Translating gives CASSQRDRHYGYTF. The rearrangement uses TRBV21-1 and TRBJ1-2. TRBV21-1 constitutes a pseudogene. This CDR3 comprises 14 residues.